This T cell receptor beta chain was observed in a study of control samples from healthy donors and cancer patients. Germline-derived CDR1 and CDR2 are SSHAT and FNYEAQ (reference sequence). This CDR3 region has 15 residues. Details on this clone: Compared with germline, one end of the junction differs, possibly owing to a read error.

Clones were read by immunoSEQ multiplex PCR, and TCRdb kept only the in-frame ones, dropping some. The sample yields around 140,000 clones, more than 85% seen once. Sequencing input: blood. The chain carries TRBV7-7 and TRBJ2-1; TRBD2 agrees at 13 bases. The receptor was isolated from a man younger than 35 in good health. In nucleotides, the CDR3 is TGTGCTAGCAGTTCCGGGACTAGCGGGAATAATGAGCAGTTCTTC. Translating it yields CASSSGTSGNNEQFF.